The 7 T cell receptor beta chains reported below all come from one sample, sequenced in a study of post-analysis software for immune sequencing data. Whole-study results and caveats: Patients used five TRBV segments, including TRBV5-6, TRBV5-1 and TRBV20-1, more often than controls.

Carried by the TCR beta cDNA libraries were unique molecular identifiers. TCRdb ran MiXCR on the PCR reads and lists one entry per CDR3 protein. The table includes approximately 730,000 distinct CDR3 sequences, 25% to 30% detected once. Their antigens remain unidentified. Input material: blood. These receptors all stem from a girl aged 5-17 years with multiple sclerosis.

This clonotype was seen a handful of times. The chain uses TRBV20-1 and TRBJ2-5, with 10 bases aligning to TRBD2. Germline trimming cut 1 base from V and 4 bases from J; bases unmatched to any gene: 6. Germline CDR1 and CDR2: DFQATT and SNEGSKA (reference sequence). The CDR3 has 15 amino acids. The CDR3 reads CSARAGTSVSETQYF. The CDR3 DNA is TGCAGTGCTAGAGCCGGGACTAGCGTTTCAGAGACCCAGTACTTC.

This clonotype showed up just a few times. The chain employs TRBV27 and TRBJ2-5; tentatively, D is TRBD1 (8 bases). CDR3 length: 19 residues. Germline values: CDR1 MNHEY, CDR2 SMNVEV (reference sequence). V was shortened by 2 bases and J by 11 bases, with 33 bases between the two germline ends. This CDR3 is CASSLGTGPKRGPLGEQYF. The CDR3 DNA reads TGTGCCAGCAGTTTAGGGACAGGACCTAAGCGGGGTCCTCTGGGGGAGCAGTACTTC.

This clonotype has just one count. This rearrangement joins TRBV5-6 to TRBJ2-4; D is perhaps TRBD2 (6 bases). Trimming pared 4 bases from V and 13 bases from J, leaving 21 bases between. Germline V gene lookup returns CDR1 SGHDT and CDR2 YYEEEE. The CDR3 extends over 14 amino acids. CDR3 protein: CASSLVGSSREQYF. Written as DNA, the CDR3 is TGTGCCAGCAGCCTTGTGGGGAGTTCTCGGGAGCAGTACTTC. Together with reference TRBV5-6 and TRBJ2-4, the CDR3 gives the full variable domain: DAGVTQSPTHLIKTRGQQVTLRCSPKSGHDTVSWYQQALGQGPQFIFQYYEEEERQRGNFPDRFSGHQFPNYSSELNVNALLLGDSALYLCASSLVGSSREQYFGAGTRLSVL.

There are a few counts of this clonotype. The chain has TRBV11-2 and TRBJ2-5; D gene ambiguous. Trimming removed 1 base at V and 2 bases at J, with 11 bases between. The CDR3 consists of 15 residues. CDR1 is SGHAT, CDR2 FQNNGV, per germline. In nucleotides, the CDR3 is TGTGCCAGCAGCTTAGGTGGCAGTATTCAAGAGACCCAGTACTTC. Its translation is CASSLGGSIQETQYF.

The chain combines TRBV20-1 with TRBJ1-4; 10 bases fit TRBD1. The V segment lost 6 bases and the J segment 5 bases; nucleotides outside the gene matches: 9. CDR3 size: 15 residues. In germline, CDR1 is DFQATT, CDR2 SNEGSKA (reference sequence). CDR3 loop: CSATGTGAINEKLFF. In DNA form, the CDR3 reads TGCAGTGCAACCGGGACAGGGGCCATAAATGAAAAACTGTTTTTT.

This clonotype has more than one count but fewer than ten. The chain is built from TRBV7-9 and TRBJ2-7, with 7 bases fitting TRBD1. V shed 2 bases and J 3 bases; nucleotides not matched to a gene: 7. CDR1 and CDR2 from the germline V gene are SEHNR and FQNEAQ (reference sequence). The CDR3 has 15 amino acids. CDR3 residues: CASSLWGTEHYEQYF. DNA of the CDR3: TGTGCCAGCAGCTTATGGGGGACAGAGCACTACGAGCAGTACTTC.

The J gene is TRBJ2-5, the V gene TRBV5-5; TRBD1 aligns across 11 bases. CDR1 and CDR2 from the germline V gene are SGHKS and YYEKEE (reference sequence). Trimming took 6 bases from V and 3 from J; bases not matched to a gene: 7. This CDR3 has 15 amino acids. The CDR3 nucleotides are TGTGCCAGCACGGACAGGGGGCGGTTGGAAGAGACCCAGTACTTC. It specifies CASTDRGRLEETQYF.